The 2 T cell receptor beta chains below come from one sample, sequenced in a study of T cells in Graves' hyperthyroidism and ophthalmopathy. RNA transcripts yielded amplified TCR beta CDR3 regions. Primed by the HTBI set, a first-round RT-PCR was run on the TCR CDR3. TCRdb fed the multiplex PCR reads into MiXCR, producing one record per CDR3 protein. In the table there are more than 500,000 distinct CDR3 sequences, 15% to 20% of which are singletons. Sequenced material: blood. These receptors were taken from a woman aged 30 to 39 with Graves' ophthalmopathy.

This clonotype was picked up a small number of times. The rearrangement joins TRBV6-2 or TRBV6-3 to TRBJ2-7; D is possibly TRBD1 (6 bases). The V and J ends lost 8 bases and 0 bases respectively, with 8 bases between them. Germline V gene sequence: CDR1 MNHEY, CDR2 SVGEGT. CDR3 length: 12 amino acids. The CDR3 is CASRDTSYEQYF. The CDR3 DNA is TGTGCCAGCCGGGACACCTCCTACGAGCAGTACTTC.

This clonotype was counted ten times or more. This chain uses TRBV29-1 with TRBJ1-5, with D hard to call. This CDR3 is 13 amino acids long. Trimming took off 4 bases at V and 4 bases at J, with 11 bases between the two ends. Per the germline V gene, CDR1 is SQVTM and CDR2 is ANQGSEA. The CDR3 loop reads CSVAGGPNQPQHF. The CDR3 coding sequence is TGCAGCGTTGCGGGAGGACCAAATCAGCCCCAGCATTTT. The full variable domain, its missing parts supplied by reference TRBV29-1 and TRBJ1-5, is SAVISQKPSRDICQRGTSLTIQCQVDSQVTMMFWYRQQPGQSLTLIATANQGSEATYESGFVIDKFPISRPNLTFSTLTVSNMSPEDSSIYLCSVAGGPNQPQHFGDGTRLSIL.